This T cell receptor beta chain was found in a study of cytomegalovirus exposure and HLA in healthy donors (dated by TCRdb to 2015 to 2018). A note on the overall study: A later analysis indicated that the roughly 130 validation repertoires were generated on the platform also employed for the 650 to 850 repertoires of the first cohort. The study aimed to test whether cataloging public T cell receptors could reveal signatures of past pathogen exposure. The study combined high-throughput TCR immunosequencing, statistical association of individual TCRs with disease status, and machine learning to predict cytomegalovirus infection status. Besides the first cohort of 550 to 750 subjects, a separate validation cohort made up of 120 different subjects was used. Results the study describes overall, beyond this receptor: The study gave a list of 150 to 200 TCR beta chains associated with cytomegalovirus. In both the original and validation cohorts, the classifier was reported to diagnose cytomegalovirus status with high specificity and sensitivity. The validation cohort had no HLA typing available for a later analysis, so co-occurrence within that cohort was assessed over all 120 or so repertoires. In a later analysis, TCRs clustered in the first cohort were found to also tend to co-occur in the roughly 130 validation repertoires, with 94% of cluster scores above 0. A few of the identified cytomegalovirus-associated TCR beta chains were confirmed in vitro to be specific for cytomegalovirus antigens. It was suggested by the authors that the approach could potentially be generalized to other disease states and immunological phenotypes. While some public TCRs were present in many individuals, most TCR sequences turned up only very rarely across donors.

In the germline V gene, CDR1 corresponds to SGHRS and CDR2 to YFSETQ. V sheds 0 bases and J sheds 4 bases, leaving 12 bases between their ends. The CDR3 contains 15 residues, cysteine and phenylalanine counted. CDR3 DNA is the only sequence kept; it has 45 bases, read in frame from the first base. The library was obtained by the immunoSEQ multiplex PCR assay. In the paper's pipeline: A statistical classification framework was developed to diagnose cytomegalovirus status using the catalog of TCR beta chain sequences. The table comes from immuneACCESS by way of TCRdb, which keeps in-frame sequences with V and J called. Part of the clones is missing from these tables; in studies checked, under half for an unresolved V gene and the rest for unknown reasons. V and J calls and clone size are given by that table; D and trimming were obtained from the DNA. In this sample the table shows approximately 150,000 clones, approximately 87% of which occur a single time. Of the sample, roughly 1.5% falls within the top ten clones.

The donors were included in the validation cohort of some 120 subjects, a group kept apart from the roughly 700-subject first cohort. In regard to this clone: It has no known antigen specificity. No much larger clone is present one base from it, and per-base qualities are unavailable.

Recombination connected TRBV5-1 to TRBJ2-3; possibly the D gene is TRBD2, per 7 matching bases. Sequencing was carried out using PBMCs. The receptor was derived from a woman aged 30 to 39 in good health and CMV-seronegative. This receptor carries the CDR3 CASSLEGGQSDTQYF. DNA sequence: TGCGCCAGCAGCTTGGAGGGGGGGCAGTCAGATACGCAGTATTTT.